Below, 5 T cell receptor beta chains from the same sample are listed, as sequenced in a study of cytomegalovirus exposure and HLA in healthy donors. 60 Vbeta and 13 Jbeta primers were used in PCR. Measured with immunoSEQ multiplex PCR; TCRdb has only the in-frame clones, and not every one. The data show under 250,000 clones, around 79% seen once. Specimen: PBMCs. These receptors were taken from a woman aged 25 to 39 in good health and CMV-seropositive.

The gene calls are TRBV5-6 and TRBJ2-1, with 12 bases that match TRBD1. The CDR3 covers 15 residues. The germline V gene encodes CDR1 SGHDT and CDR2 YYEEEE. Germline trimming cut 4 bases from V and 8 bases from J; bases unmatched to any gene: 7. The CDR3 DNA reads TGTGCCAGCAGCCCCCCCGGGACAGGGGGCGATGAGCAGTTCTTC. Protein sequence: CASSPPGTGGDEQFF.

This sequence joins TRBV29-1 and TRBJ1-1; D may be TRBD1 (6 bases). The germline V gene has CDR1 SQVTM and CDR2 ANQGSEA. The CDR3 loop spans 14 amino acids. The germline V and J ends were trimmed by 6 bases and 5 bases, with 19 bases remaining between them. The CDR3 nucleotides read TGCAGCGTGGGGGCATCCTTTATAGGGACTGAAGCTTTCTTT. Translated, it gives CSVGASFIGTEAFF.

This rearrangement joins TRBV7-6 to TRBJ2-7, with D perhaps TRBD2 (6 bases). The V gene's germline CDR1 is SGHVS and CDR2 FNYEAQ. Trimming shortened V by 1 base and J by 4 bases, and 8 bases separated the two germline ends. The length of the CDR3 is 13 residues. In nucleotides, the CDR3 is TGTGCCAGCAGCTTAGGCCTAGCGTACGAGCAGTACTTC. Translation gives CASSLGLAYEQYF.

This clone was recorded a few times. The DNA of the CDR3 is TGCAGCGTTGCCAAAAGGGAGAGCCTCGTATACGAGCAGTACTTC. Encoded protein: CSVAKRESLVYEQYF. J is TRBJ2-7 and V is TRBV29-1, with D perhaps TRBD2 (5 bases). Germline assignment: CDR1 SQVTM and CDR2 ANQGSEA. V shed 4 bases and J shed 4 bases, with 20 bases lying between them. This CDR3 is 15 amino acids long.

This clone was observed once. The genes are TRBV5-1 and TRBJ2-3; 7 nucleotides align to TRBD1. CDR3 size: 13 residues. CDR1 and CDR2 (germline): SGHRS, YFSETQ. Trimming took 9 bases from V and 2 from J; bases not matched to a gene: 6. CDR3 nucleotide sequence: TGCGCCACTCGGACAGGTACCACAGATACGCAGTATTTT. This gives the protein CATRTGTTDTQYF.